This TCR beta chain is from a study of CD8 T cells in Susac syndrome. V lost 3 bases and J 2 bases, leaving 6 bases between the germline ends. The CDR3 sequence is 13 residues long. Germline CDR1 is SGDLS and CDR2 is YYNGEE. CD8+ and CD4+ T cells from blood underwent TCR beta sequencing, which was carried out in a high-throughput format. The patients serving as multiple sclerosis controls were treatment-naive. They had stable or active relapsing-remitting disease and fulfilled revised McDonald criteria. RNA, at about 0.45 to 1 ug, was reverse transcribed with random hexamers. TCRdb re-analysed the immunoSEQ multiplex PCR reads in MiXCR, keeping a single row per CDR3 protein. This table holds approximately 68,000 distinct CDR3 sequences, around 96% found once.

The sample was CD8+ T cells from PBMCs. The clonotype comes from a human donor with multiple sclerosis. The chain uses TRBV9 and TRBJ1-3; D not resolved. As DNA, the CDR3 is TGTGCCAGCAGCGCGGGAGCTGGAAACACCATATATTTT. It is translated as CASSAGAGNTIYF.